The 19 T cell receptor beta chains below all came from one sample that was sequenced in a study of identical twins. TCRdb reanalysed the 5' RACE reads using MiXCR and keeps one entry per CDR3 protein. This table holds about 470,000 distinct CDR3 sequences, around 24% found once. These same data were also listed under a study on T cells expressing NK-cell markers.

Sequencing was carried out using CD4+ T cells sorted from blood. The receptor source for this set is a woman under 30 in good health.

The V gene is TRBV20-1, the J gene TRBJ2-7; D is unclear. The CDR3 is 13 amino acids. Trimming took 5 bases from V and 3 from J, leaving 14 bases between them. Looked up from germline, CDR1 is DFQATT and CDR2 is SNEGSKA (reference sequence). The CDR3: CSARSGPDYEQYF. CDR3 nucleotide sequence: TGCAGTGCTCGCTCGGGCCCCGACTACGAGCAGTACTTC.

This chain links TRBV18 with TRBJ2-5; 7 nucleotides agree with TRBD1. Germline CDR1 is KGHSH and CDR2 is LQKENI. The CDR3 covers 13 residues. V shed 5 bases and J 9 bases; nucleotides not matched to a gene: 9. The CDR3 coding sequence is TGTGCCAGCTCAGTCCGGGACAGCTCGGCCCAGTACTTC. Its protein is CASSVRDSSAQYF. Combining the CDR3 with reference TRBV18 and TRBJ2-5 gives the whole variable domain NAGVMQNPRHLVRRRGQEARLRCSPMKGHSHVYWYRQLPEEGLKFMVYLQKENIIDESGMPKERFSAEFPKEGPSILRIQQVVRGDSAAYFCASSVRDSSAQYFGPGTRLLVL.

Concerning this clonotype: A read error may account for a junction end that differs from germline. This chain connects TRBV7-2 to TRBJ2-3, with D possibly matching TRBD2 (6 bases). Germline assignment: CDR1 SGHTA and CDR2 FQGNSA. CDR3 length equals 15 residues. CDR3 bases: TGTGCCAGCAGTTTAGAGGGACTCTCCACAGATACGCAGTATTTT. This codes for CASSLEGLSTDTQYF.

The CDR3 sequence is CSARDQGREDTIYF. The CDR3 DNA reads as TGCAGTGCTAGAGACCAGGGTCGGGAAGACACCATATATTTT. The chain recombines TRBV20-1 with TRBJ1-3; a weak D match, TRBD1 (5 bases). The CDR3 runs 14 residues. Trimming cost V 0 bases and J 8 bases, with 14 bases left between them. CDR1 DFQATT and CDR2 SNEGSKA come from the germline V gene (reference sequence).

About this clonotype itself: A read error may account for a junction end that differs from germline. The V and J genes are TRBV15 and TRBJ1-1; D unresolved. The CDR3 is 11 residues long. Germline V gene lookup returns CDR1 LNHNV and CDR2 YYDKDF (reference sequence). CDR3 in amino acids: CATSRNAEAFF. CDR3 nucleotides: TGTGCCACCAGTAGGAACGCTGAAGCTTTCTTT.

The chain recombines TRBV5-1 with TRBJ2-7, with 9 positions matching TRBD1. Germline assignment: CDR1 SGHRS and CDR2 YFSETQ. Losses at the gene ends were 4 bases for V and 4 bases for J; bases not matched to a gene: 6. The CDR3 length is 14 residues. CDR3: CASSGGTGNYEQYF. CDR3 coding DNA: TGCGCCAGCAGCGGTGGGACAGGGAATTACGAGCAGTACTTC.

In its sample, this clonotype was seen many times. The rearrangement links TRBV5-1 to TRBJ2-5; a weak D match, TRBD1 (6 bases). Germline loops: CDR1 SGHRS, CDR2 YFSETQ. V lost 4 bases to trimming and J lost 4 bases, with 17 bases between them. The CDR3 spans 15 residues. The CDR3 loop is CASSIATGPPETQYF. In DNA, the CDR3 is TGCGCCAGCAGCATAGCTACAGGGCCCCCAGAGACCCAGTACTTC.

A few counts support this clonotype. The chain recombines TRBV20-1 with TRBJ1-1, with D uncertain. The CDR3 spans 12 residues. Trimming took off 6 bases at V and 5 bases at J, with 13 bases between the two ends. Germline V lookup: CDR1 DFQATT, CDR2 SNEGSKA (reference sequence). The CDR3 spells CSAPQGFTEAFF. The CDR3 bases are TGCAGTGCCCCACAAGGGTTTACTGAAGCTTTCTTT.

The chain is built from TRBV14 and TRBJ2-1, with D unclear. The CDR3 totals 11 residues. With 0 bases removed from V and 9 bases from J, the gap between germline ends came to 3 bases. The V gene's germline CDR1 is SGHDN and CDR2 FVKESK. CDR3 coding DNA: TGTGCCAGCAGCCAAGATGCTGAGCAGTTCTTC. Protein product: CASSQDAEQFF.

A few counts support this clonotype. CDR3 protein: CASSAQQGGLDTQYF. CDR3 DNA: TGTGCCAGCAGCGCGCAACAGGGGGGGCTAGATACGCAGTATTTT. This sequence joins TRBV9 and TRBJ2-3, with D perhaps TRBD1 (8 bases). Germline CDR1 SGDLS, CDR2 YYNGEE. There are 15 residues in the CDR3. Trimming pared 3 bases from V and 5 bases from J, leaving 16 bases between.

This clonotype has just a few counts. V gene TRBV10-3 combines with J gene TRBJ2-1; D unclear. Germline loops: CDR1 ENHRY, CDR2 SYGVKD. This CDR3 spans 11 amino acids. Trimming pared 1 base from V and 10 bases from J, leaving 5 bases between. The CDR3 reads CAISEYGEQFF. CDR3 DNA: TGTGCCATCAGTGAGTACGGGGAGCAGTTCTTC.

As to this clonotype: At one end, the junction sequence differs from germline, possibly due to a read error. J is TRBJ2-1 and V is TRBV20-1; tentatively, D is TRBD2 (6 bases). The CDR3 extends over 15 amino acids. Looked up from germline, CDR1 is DFQATT and CDR2 is SNEGSKA (reference sequence). The CDR3 sequence is CSARGHGSSHNEQFF. CDR3 nucleotide sequence: TGCAGTGCTAGAGGGCACGGGAGCTCCCACAATGAGCAGTTCTTC.

This clonotype was observed a few times. The V gene is TRBV6-1, the J gene TRBJ2-2; no clear D. The CDR3 length is 16 residues. With 2 bases removed from V and 1 base from J, the gap between germline ends came to 11 bases. CDR1 MNHNS and CDR2 SASEGT come from the germline V gene. DNA of the CDR3: TGTGCCAGCAGTGAATGGGCAGGAATGAACACCGGGGAGCTGTTTTTT. It encodes CASSEWAGMNTGELFF.

The chain is built from TRBV5-6 and TRBJ1-1; unclear D gene. The CDR3 spans 15 residues. V gave up 7 bases and J gave up 4 bases, with 20 bases separating them. From germline, CDR1 is SGHDT and CDR2 YYEEEE. CDR3 amino acids: CASQEGSGLGTEAFF. The CDR3 nucleotides read TGTGCCAGCCAGGAGGGATCGGGCTTAGGCACTGAAGCTTTCTTT.

This clonotype was found a few times. This chain connects TRBV7-3 to TRBJ2-3, with TRBD2 matching over 10 bases. The ends lost 4 bases at V and 5 bases at J; junction bases unmatched: 3. In germline, CDR1 is SGHTA, CDR2 FQGTGA. This CDR3 contains 14 residues. CDR3 sequence: CASSSAGGQDTQYF. Here the CDR3 DNA reads TGTGCCAGCAGCTCAGCGGGGGGGCAAGATACGCAGTATTTT. Looking up the rest from reference TRBV7-3 and TRBJ2-3 gives the full variable domain: GAGVSQTPSNKVTEKGKYVELRCDPISGHTALYWYRQSLGQGPEFLIYFQGTGAADDSGLPNDRFFAVRPEGSVSTLKIQRTERGDSAVYLCASSSAGGQDTQYFGPGTRLTVL.

The rearrangement uses TRBV6-2 or TRBV6-3 and TRBJ2-1; D may match TRBD1 or TRBD2 (6 bases each). From germline, CDR1 is MNHEY and CDR2 SVGEGT. Trimming left V 6 bases short and J 7 bases short, with 19 bases between. The CDR3 contains 15 residues. CDR3 amino acids: CASRNSGAGGNEQFF. CDR3 coding DNA: TGTGCCAGCAGGAATTCGGGGGCTGGAGGTAATGAGCAGTTCTTC.

The chain employs TRBV18 and TRBJ2-7; D remains unclear. Trimming took 5 bases from V and 4 from J, leaving 12 bases between them. Germline V gene data show CDR1 as KGHSH and CDR2 as LQKENI. The CDR3 has 13 amino acids. The CDR3 here is CASSALVRYEQYF. The CDR3 DNA is TGTGCCAGCTCAGCATTAGTGCGGTACGAGCAGTACTTC.

The V call is TRBV29-1, the J call TRBJ2-5; 7 bases agree with TRBD2. The germline V gene has CDR1 SQVTM and CDR2 ANQGSEA. This CDR3 region has 13 residues. The V segment lost 2 bases and the J segment 2 bases; nucleotides outside the gene matches: 2. Here the CDR3 reads CSVESSGQETQYF. The CDR3 region has the DNA TGCAGCGTTGAATCTAGCGGACAAGAGACCCAGTACTTC. Using reference TRBV29-1 and TRBJ2-5 for the parts outside the CDR3, the full variable domain is SAVISQKPSRDICQRGTSLTIQCQVDSQVTMMFWYRQQPGQSLTLIATANQGSEATYESGFVIDKFPISRPNLTFSTLTVSNMSPEDSSIYLCSVESSGQETQYFGPGTRLLVL.

The chain links TRBV20-1 to TRBJ2-7; 8 bases agree with TRBD2. The CDR3 has 16 residues. The J segment lost 2 bases and the V segment lost 0 bases, leaving 9 bases of the junction unmatched. Germline values: CDR1 DFQATT, CDR2 SNEGSKA (reference sequence). The CDR3 is CSAREIAGPHPYEQYF. Here the CDR3 DNA reads TGCAGTGCTAGAGAAATAGCGGGGCCCCATCCCTACGAGCAGTACTTC.